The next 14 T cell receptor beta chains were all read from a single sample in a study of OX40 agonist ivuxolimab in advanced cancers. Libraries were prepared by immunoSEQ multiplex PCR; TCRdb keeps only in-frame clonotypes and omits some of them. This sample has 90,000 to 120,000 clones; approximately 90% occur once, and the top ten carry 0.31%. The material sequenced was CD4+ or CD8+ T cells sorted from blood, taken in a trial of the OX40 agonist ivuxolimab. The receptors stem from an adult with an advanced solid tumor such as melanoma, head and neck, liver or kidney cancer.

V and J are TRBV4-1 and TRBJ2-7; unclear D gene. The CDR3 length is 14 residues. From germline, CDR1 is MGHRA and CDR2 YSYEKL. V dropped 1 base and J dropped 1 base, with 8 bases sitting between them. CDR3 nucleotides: TGCGCCAGCAGCCAAGTGATCAGGTCCTACGAGCAGTACTTC. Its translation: CASSQVIRSYEQYF.

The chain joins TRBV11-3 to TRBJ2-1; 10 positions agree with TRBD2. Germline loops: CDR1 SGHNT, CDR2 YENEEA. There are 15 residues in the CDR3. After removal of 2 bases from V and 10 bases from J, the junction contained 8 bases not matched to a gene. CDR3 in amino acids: CASSLSSGRYEEQFF. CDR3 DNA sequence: TGTGCCAGCAGCTTAAGTAGCGGGAGGTATGAGGAGCAGTTCTTC.

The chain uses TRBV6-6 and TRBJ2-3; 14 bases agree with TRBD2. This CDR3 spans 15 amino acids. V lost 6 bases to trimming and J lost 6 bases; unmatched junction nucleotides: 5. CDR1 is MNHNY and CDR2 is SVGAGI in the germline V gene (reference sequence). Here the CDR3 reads CASSRLAGGQDTQYF. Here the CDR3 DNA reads TGTGCCAGCAGCCGACTAGCGGGAGGGCAGGATACGCAGTATTTT.

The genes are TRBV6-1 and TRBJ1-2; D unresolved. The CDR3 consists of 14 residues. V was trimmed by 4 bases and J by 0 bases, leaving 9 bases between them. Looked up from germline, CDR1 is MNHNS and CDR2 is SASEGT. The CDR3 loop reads CASSAVQANYGYTF. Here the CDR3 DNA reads TGTGCCAGCAGTGCTGTCCAGGCTAACTATGGCTACACCTTC.

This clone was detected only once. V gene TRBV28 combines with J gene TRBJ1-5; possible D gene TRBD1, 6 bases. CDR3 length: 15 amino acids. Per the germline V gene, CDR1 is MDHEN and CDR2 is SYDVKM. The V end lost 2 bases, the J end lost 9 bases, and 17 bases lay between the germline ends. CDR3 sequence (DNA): TGTGCCAGCAGTTTACAGGGGCAGGGTGGTCGGCCCCAGCATTTT. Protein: CASSLQGQGGRPQHF.

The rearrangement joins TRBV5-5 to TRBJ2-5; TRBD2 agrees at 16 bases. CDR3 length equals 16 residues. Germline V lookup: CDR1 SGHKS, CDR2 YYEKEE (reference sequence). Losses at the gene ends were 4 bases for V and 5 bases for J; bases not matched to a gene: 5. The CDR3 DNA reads TGTGCCAGCAGCCTGGGACTAGCGGGAGGGCCGGAGACCCAGTACTTC. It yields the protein CASSLGLAGGPETQYF.

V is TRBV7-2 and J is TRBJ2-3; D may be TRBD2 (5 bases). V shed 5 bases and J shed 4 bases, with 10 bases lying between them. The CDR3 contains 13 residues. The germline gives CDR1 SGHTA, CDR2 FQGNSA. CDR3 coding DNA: TGTGCCAGCAGCCCCGGGCGGGCAGATACGCAGTATTTT. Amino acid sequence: CASSPGRADTQYF.

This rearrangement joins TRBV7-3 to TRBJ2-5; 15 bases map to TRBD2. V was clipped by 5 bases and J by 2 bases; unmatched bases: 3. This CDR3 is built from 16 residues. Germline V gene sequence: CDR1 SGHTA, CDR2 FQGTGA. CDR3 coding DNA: TGTGCCAGCAGCCTGGGACTAGCGGGAGGACAAGAGACCCAGTACTTC. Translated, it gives CASSLGLAGGQETQYF.

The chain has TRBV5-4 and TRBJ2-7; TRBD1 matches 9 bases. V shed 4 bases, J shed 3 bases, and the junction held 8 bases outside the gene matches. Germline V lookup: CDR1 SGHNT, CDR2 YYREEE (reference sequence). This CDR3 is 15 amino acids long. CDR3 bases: TGTGCCAGCAGCGACGGGGGACAGGGAGTCTACGAGCAGTACTTC. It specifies CASSDGGQGVYEQYF.

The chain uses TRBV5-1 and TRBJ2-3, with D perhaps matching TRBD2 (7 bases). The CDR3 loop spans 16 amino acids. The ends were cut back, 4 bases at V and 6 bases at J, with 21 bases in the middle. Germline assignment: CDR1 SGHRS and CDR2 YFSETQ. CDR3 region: CASSLTLRGASDTQYF. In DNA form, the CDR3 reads TGCGCCAGCAGCCTCACCCTTCGGGGGGCCTCGGATACGCAGTATTTT.

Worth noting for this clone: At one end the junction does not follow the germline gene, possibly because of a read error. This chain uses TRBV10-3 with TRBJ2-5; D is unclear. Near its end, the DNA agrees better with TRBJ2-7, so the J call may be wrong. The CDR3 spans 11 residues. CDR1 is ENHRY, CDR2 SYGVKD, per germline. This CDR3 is CAIRELAEQYF. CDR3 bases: TGTGCCATCAGGGAGTTGGCCGAGCAGTACTTC.

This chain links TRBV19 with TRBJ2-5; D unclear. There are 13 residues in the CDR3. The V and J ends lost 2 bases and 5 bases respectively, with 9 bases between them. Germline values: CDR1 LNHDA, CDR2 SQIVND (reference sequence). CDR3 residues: CASSILGGETQYF. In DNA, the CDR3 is TGTGCCAGTAGTATATTAGGTGGTGAGACCCAGTACTTC. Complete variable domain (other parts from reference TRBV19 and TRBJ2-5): DGGITQSPKYLFRKEGQNVTLSCEQNLNHDAMYWYRQDPGQGLRLIYYSQIVNDFQKGDIAEGYSVSREKKESFPLTVTSAQKNPTAFYLCASSILGGETQYFGPGTRLLVL.

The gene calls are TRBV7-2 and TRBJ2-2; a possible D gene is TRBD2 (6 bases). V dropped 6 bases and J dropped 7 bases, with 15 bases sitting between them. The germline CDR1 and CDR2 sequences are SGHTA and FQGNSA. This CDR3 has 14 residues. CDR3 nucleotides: TGTGCCAGCAGGATGGGACTCGGTGGCGGGGAGCTGTTTTTT. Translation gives CASRMGLGGGELFF.

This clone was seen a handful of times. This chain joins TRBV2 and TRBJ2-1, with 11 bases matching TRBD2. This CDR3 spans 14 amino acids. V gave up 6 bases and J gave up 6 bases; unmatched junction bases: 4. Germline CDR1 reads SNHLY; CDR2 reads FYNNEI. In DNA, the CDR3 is TGTGCCAGCAGCGTAGCGGGAGGGCCCAATGAGCAGTTCTTC. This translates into CASSVAGGPNEQFF.